This TCR beta chain was sequenced in a study of shared clonotypes between healthy human individuals. The data were produced by immunoSEQ multiplex PCR, yet TCRdb's version contains in-frame clones alone and is incomplete. The table includes around 1.5 million clones, roughly 98% detected once. CDR1 is KGHSH and CDR2 is LQKENI in the germline V gene. V was pared by 1 base and J by 8 bases, with 8 bases between. The length of the CDR3 is 12 residues. A note on this clone: Distinct nucleotide sequences in the sample also encode this CDR3.

This receptor was obtained from a man aged 25 to 40 in good health. The sequenced sample was naive CD4+ T cells sorted from blood. Specified subset: CD45RA+ positively selected. The chain joins TRBV18 to TRBJ1-1; the D is unclear. The CDR3 DNA follows: TGTGCCAGCTCACCACTGGGAGTAGAAGCTTTCTTT. This gives the protein CASSPLGVEAFF.